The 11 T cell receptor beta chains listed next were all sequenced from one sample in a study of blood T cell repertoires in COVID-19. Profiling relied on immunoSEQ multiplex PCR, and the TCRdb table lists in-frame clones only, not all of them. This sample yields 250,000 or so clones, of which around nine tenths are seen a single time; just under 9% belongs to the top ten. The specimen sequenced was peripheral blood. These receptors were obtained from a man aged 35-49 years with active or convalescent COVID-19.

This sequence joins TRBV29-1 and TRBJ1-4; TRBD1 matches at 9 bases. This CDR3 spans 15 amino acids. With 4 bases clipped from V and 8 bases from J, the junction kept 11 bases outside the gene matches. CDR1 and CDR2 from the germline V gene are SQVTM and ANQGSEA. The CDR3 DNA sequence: TGCAGCGTTGGCGGGACAGGGAACCGGAGGGAAAAACTGTTTTTT. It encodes CSVGGTGNRREKLFF.

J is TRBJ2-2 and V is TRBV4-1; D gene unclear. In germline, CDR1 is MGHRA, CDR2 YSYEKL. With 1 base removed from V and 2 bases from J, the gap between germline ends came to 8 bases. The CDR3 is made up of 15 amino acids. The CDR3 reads CASSQVGFNTGELFF. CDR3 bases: TGCGCCAGCAGCCAAGTCGGTTTCAACACCGGGGAGCTGTTTTTT.

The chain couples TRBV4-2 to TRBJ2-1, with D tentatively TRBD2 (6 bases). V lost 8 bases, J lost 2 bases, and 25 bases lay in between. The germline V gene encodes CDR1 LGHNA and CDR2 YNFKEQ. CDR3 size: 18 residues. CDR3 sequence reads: CASSLSAGRPSAYNEQFF. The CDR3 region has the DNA TGTGCCAGCTCACTCTCGGCGGGGCGACCGTCGGCCTACAATGAGCAGTTCTTC.

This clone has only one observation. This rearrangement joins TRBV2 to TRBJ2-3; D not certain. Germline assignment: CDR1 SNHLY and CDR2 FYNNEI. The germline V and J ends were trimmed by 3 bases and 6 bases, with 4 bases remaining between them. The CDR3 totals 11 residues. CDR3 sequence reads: CASSERDTQYF. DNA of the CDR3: TGTGCCAGCAGTGAGCGGGATACGCAGTATTTT.

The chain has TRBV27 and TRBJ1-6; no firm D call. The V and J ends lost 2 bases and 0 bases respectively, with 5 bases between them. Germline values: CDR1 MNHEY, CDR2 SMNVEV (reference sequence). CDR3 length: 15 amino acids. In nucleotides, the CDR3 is TGTGCCAGCAGTTTAGAGGGCTCCTATAATTCACCCCTCCACTTT. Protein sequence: CASSLEGSYNSPLHF.

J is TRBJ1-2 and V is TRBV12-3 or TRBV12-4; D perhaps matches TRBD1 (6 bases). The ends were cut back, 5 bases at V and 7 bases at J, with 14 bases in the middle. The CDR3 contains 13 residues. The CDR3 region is CASSPRGEGGYTF. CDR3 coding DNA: TGTGCCAGCAGTCCAAGGGGGGAGGGTGGCTACACCTTC.

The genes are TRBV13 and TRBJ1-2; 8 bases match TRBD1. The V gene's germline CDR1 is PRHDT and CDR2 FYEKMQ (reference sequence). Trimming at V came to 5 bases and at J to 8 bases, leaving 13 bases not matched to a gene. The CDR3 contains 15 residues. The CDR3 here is CASSGTADRARGYTF. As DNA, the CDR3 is TGTGCCAGCAGCGGTACAGCGGACAGGGCGAGAGGCTACACCTTC.

The CDR3 sequence is CASSPQADTQYF. The CDR3 DNA reads TGTGCCAGCAGCCCACAAGCGGATACGCAGTATTTT. The V call is TRBV6-6, the J call TRBJ2-3, with unresolved D. V shed 6 bases and J shed 6 bases, with 10 bases lying between them. The CDR3 has 12 amino acids. CDR1 and CDR2 from the germline V gene are MNHNY and SVGAGI (reference sequence).

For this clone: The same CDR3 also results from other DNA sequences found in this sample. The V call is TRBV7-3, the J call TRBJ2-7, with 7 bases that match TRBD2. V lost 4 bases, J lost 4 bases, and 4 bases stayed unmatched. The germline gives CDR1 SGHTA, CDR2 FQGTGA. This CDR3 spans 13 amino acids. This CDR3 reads CASSSSGGYEQYF. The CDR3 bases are TGTGCCAGCAGCTCATCGGGAGGTTACGAGCAGTACTTC.

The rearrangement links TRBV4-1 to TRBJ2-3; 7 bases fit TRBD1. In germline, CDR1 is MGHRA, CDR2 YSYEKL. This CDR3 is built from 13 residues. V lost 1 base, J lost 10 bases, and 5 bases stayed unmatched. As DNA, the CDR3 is TGCGCCAGCAGCCAAGGACAGGGTGATTCGCAGTATTTT. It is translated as CASSQGQGDSQYF.

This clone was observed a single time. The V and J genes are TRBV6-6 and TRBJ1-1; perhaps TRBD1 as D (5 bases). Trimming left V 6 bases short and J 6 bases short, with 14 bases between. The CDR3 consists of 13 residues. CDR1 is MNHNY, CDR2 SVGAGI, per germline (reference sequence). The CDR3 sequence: CASSRSGGAEAFF. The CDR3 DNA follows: TGTGCCAGCAGCCGAAGCGGGGGAGCTGAAGCTTTCTTT.